A single sample gave rise to the 17 T cell receptor beta chains below, sequenced in a study of cytomegalovirus exposure and HLA in healthy donors. With 60 Vbeta and 13 Jbeta primers, the PCR was carried out. Profiling relied on immunoSEQ multiplex PCR, and the TCRdb table lists in-frame clones only, not all of them. This table has 130,000 or so clones, about 80% appearing once. The specimen was PBMCs. The receptors derive from a woman in her thirties or forties in good health and CMV-seronegative.

This sequence joins TRBV7-3 and TRBJ2-5; TRBD2 matches at 10 bases. The J call could be wrong; TRBJ2-7 is a better fit for the DNA end. Germline loops: CDR1 SGHTA, CDR2 FQGTGA. This CDR3 spans 15 amino acids. CDR3 residues: CASSPGLAAYYEQYF. In nucleotides, the CDR3 is TGTGCCAGCAGCCCCGGACTAGCGGCCTACTACGAGCAGTACTTC.

V and J are TRBV15 and TRBJ2-5, with a possible D match to TRBD2 (5 bases). The DNA end is more similar to TRBJ2-7, so the J call may be wrong. CDR1 and CDR2 (germline): LNHNV, YYDKDF (reference sequence). CDR3 length equals 13 residues. DNA of the CDR3: TGTGCCACCAGCAGGGGAGTGGATTACGAGCAGTACTTC. Translated, it gives CATSRGVDYEQYF.

The CDR3 DNA is TGTGCCAGCAGCTTGGGCGGGAGGGATTACAATGAGCAGTTCTTC. It codes for CASSLGGRDYNEQFF. V is TRBV5-4 and J is TRBJ2-1, with 9 positions matching TRBD2. Trimming cost V 0 bases and J 4 bases; bases outside gene matches: 2. This CDR3 contains 15 residues. Germline V lookup: CDR1 SGHNT, CDR2 YYREEE (reference sequence).

The chain employs TRBV7-9 and TRBJ2-3; 8 bases are a match to TRBD2. Germline trimming cut 5 bases from V and 2 bases from J; bases unmatched to any gene: 9. There are 16 residues in the CDR3. The germline CDR1 and CDR2 sequences are SEHNR and FQNEAQ (reference sequence). CDR3 in DNA: TGTGCCAGCAGCCCTCAAGCGGGAGTTAACACAGATACGCAGTATTTT. Its protein product is CASSPQAGVNTDTQYF.

The chain is built from TRBV9 and TRBJ2-7; possible D gene TRBD2, 5 bases. Germline CDR1 reads SGDLS; CDR2 reads YYNGEE. The length of the CDR3 is 13 residues. Between the trimmed V and J ends, which lost 7 bases and 3 bases, there was a span of 14 bases. The CDR3 nucleotides are TGTGCCAGCTCGGCGGGTGAAAACTACGAGCAGTACTTC. As protein: CASSAGENYEQYF.

The rearrangement links TRBV2 to TRBJ2-4; tentative D call: TRBD1 (6 bases). V lost 8 bases to trimming and J lost 6 bases, with 14 bases between them. This CDR3 is built from 13 residues. From germline, CDR1 is SNHLY and CDR2 FYNNEI. CDR3 DNA sequence: TGTGCCAGCGCTGAAACAGGGAGAAACATTCAGTACTTC. Translation gives CASAETGRNIQYF. The whole variable domain, filled in from reference TRBV2 and TRBJ2-4, reads EPEVTQTPSHQVTQMGQEVILRCVPISNHLYFYWYRQILGQKVEFLVSFYNNEISEKSEIFDDQFSVERPDGSNFTLKIRSTKLEDSAMYFCASAETGRNIQYFGAGTRLSVL.

The gene calls are TRBV11-3 and TRBJ2-5; 7 bases line up with TRBD2. The V gene end was trimmed by 1 base and the J gene end by 5 bases; junction bases not matched to a gene: 16. CDR1 is SGHNT and CDR2 is YENEEA in the germline V gene. CDR3 length: 18 residues. In DNA form, the CDR3 reads TGTGCCAGCAGCTTAGTCGTGTGTCTGGCTAAACTAGCGGAGACCCAGTACTTC. Protein sequence: CASSLVVCLAKLAETQYF.

The chain recombines TRBV28 with TRBJ1-3, with unresolved D. The J call is doubtful: the DNA matches TRBJ2-2 better. This CDR3 has 16 residues. Looked up from germline, CDR1 is MDHEN and CDR2 is SYDVKM. The CDR3 region has the DNA TGTGCCAGCAGTTTAGGTAGGAGACTGAACACCGGGGAGCTGTTTTTT. Translated: CASSLGRRLNTGELFF.

This clone was observed a handful of times. This chain uses TRBV28 with TRBJ1-4, with D possibly TRBD1 on 5 matching bases. CDR1 is MDHEN and CDR2 is SYDVKM in the germline V gene. The CDR3 has 12 amino acids. Trimming left V 9 bases short and J 9 bases short, with 14 bases between. The chain's CDR3 is CASGASRKKLFF. The CDR3 DNA is TGTGCCAGTGGGGCAAGTCGAAAAAAACTGTTTTTT.

The chain couples TRBV2 to TRBJ2-2; D possibly corresponds to TRBD2 (5 bases). CDR3 size: 16 residues. The germline V gene has CDR1 SNHLY and CDR2 FYNNEI. V was cut by 3 bases and J by 4 bases, with 15 bases left in between. In nucleotides, the CDR3 is TGTGCCAGCAGTGACGGGGAAGTATTGCTCACCGGGGAGCTGTTTTTT. Translated, it gives CASSDGEVLLTGELFF.

The gene calls are TRBV28 and TRBJ2-3; TRBD2 aligns across 12 bases. This CDR3 is 16 amino acids long. Per germline, CDR1 MDHEN and CDR2 SYDVKM. J was trimmed by 3 bases and V by 6 bases; bases with no gene match: 7. The CDR3 protein is CASRALGLAGTDTQYF. The CDR3 DNA reads as TGTGCCAGCAGGGCCCTTGGACTAGCGGGGACAGATACGCAGTATTTT.

In DNA, the CDR3 is TGTGCCAGCAGTTTGGCTCAGTCCTATGGCTACACCTTC. Translating gives CASSLAQSYGYTF. V usage is TRBV28 and J usage is TRBJ1-2; no firm D call. This CDR3 is 13 amino acids long. V shed 3 bases and J shed 4 bases, with 9 bases lying between them. Germline V gives CDR1 MDHEN, CDR2 SYDVKM.

The V and J genes are TRBV13 and TRBJ2-7; 9 bases map to TRBD2. This CDR3 contains 18 residues. The V and J ends lost 4 bases and 3 bases, in that order; junction bases with no gene match: 16. Germline CDR1 is PRHDT and CDR2 is FYEKMQ (reference sequence). The CDR3 loop reads CASSSRVALAGVVYEQYF. The CDR3, as DNA: TGTGCCAGCAGCTCCCGTGTGGCCTTAGCGGGAGTTGTCTACGAGCAGTACTTC.

J is TRBJ2-1 and V is TRBV27; 12 positions agree with TRBD1. The V gene end was trimmed by 4 bases and the J gene end by 4 bases; junction bases not matched to a gene: 5. Germline lookup yields CDR1 MNHEY and CDR2 SMNVEV (reference sequence). This CDR3 has 16 residues. For the CDR3, the DNA is TGTGCCAGCAGTTCTGGGACAGGGGGCGTGTACAATGAGCAGTTCTTC. Amino acids: CASSSGTGGVYNEQFF.

This rearrangement joins TRBV5-1 to TRBJ1-5, with 7 bases fitting TRBD1. The J segment lost 4 bases and the V segment lost 0 bases, leaving 4 bases of the junction unmatched. The CDR3 length is 15 residues. Germline V gene data show CDR1 as SGHRS and CDR2 as YFSETQ. The CDR3 sequence: CASSLASGGNQPQHF. The CDR3 coding sequence is TGCGCCAGCAGCTTGGCTTCAGGGGGTAATCAGCCCCAGCATTTT.

The chain recombines TRBV5-1 with TRBJ1-4; 9 nucleotides match TRBD1. There are 17 residues in the CDR3. Trimming took 4 bases from V and 0 from J; bases not matched to a gene: 7. Germline CDR1 reads SGHRS; CDR2 reads YFSETQ. In DNA form, the CDR3 reads TGCGCCAGCAGCCTACAGGGGGCAGTGGCAACTAATGAAAAACTGTTTTTT. Translation gives CASSLQGAVATNEKLFF.

This clone was detected only a few times. The chain employs TRBV5-1 and TRBJ2-3, with 8 bases fitting TRBD1. There are 15 residues in the CDR3. V shed 4 bases, J shed 3 bases, and the junction held 7 bases outside the gene matches. CDR1 is SGHRS and CDR2 is YFSETQ in the germline V gene. The chain's CDR3 is CASSGVRGRTDTQYF. The CDR3 nucleotides are TGCGCCAGCAGCGGGGTCAGGGGGCGAACAGATACGCAGTATTTT. The whole variable domain, filled in from reference TRBV5-1 and TRBJ2-3, reads KAGVTQTPRYLIKTRGQQVTLSCSPISGHRSVSWYQQTPGQGLQFLFEYFSETQRNKGNFPGRFSGRQFSNSRSEMNVSTLELGDSALYLCASSGVRGRTDTQYFGPGTRLTVL.